The rows below give T cell receptor beta chains drawn from one sample of a study of CD8+CD57+ T cells in acquired aplastic anemia. TCRdb fed the reads into MiXCR, producing one record per CDR3 protein. This table holds about 250,000 distinct CDR3 sequences, more than 45% found once. The material sequenced was sorted CD4+, CD8+, or CD8+CD57+ T cells (not recorded which) from PBMCs. The receptors come from a human donor with aplastic anemia. CDR3s include the opening cysteine and the closing phenylalanine or tryptophan. Each record gives: D gene, clone size, V gene, J gene, CDR3 DNA, CDR3 protein. D genes are given only for firm matches. The listing skips clone size in some rows; elsewhere it reads once, few, many or a size class.

D: TRBD1; size: -; V: TRBV3-1; J: TRBJ1-5; DNA: TGTGCCAGCAGCCATACGACAGGGGACAATCAGCCCCAGCATTTT; CDR3: CASSHTTGDNQPQHF
D: TRBD1; size: -; V: TRBV18; J: TRBJ2-7; DNA: TGTGCCAGCTCCTTCGGACAGGGGGACGAGCAGTACTTC; CDR3: CASSFGQGDEQYF
D: TRBD1; size: -; V: TRBV5-5; J: TRBJ1-6; DNA: TGTGCCAGCAGCGACGGACAGGGGAATAATTCACCCCTCCACTTT; CDR3: CASSDGQGNNSPLHF
D: TRBD1; size: many; V: TRBV5-8; J: TRBJ1-1; DNA: TGTGCCAGCAGCTTGGGGACAGGGGTGCTGAACACTGAAGCTTTCTTT; CDR3: CASSLGTGVLNTEAFF
D: TRBD1; size: -; V: TRBV7-2; J: TRBJ1-2; DNA: TGTGCCAGCAAATCACCGGGACAGGGTAACTATGGCTACACCTTC; CDR3: CASKSPGQGNYGYTF
D: -; size: many; V: TRBV4-1; J: TRBJ1-5; DNA: TGCGCCAGCAGCCAGCTGGGACCGGGCTTACGGAATCAGCCCCAGCATTTT; CDR3: CASSQLGPGLRNQPQHF
D: -; size: many; V: TRBV25-1; J: TRBJ1-5; DNA: TGTGCCAGCAGTGAGGGATTCGGCAATCAGCCCCAGCATTTT; CDR3: CASSEGFGNQPQHF
D: -; size: -; V: TRBV24-1; J: TRBJ2-1; DNA: TGTGCCACCAGTGATTTGGGGTACAATGAGCAGTTCTTC; CDR3: CATSDLGYNEQFF
D: -; size: -; V: TRBV25-1; J: TRBJ1-5; DNA: TGTGCCAGCGGCGGGACGGACCATAGCAATCAGCCCCAGCATTTT; CDR3: CASGGTDHSNQPQHF
D: -; size: -; V: TRBV24-1; J: TRBJ2-6; DNA: TGTGCCACCAGTGATGAGGACGGGACCGGGGCCAACGTCCTGACTTTC; CDR3: CATSDEDGTGANVLTF
D: -; size: many; V: TRBV27; J: TRBJ2-7; DNA: TGTGCCAGCAGGGGTGGGAGCTCCTACGAGCAGTACTTC; CDR3: CASRGGSSYEQYF
D: -; size: -; V: TRBV9; J: TRBJ1-6; DNA: TGTGCCAGCAGCCCTCACGGCAGGGGACTAAGAAATTTGCCCCTCCACTTT; CDR3: CASSPHGRGLRNLPLHF
D: -; size: -; V: TRBV7-2; J: TRBJ1-5; DNA: TGTGCCAGCAGCGAAGATCAGGACAGCGTTCAGCCCCAGCATTTT; CDR3: CASSEDQDSVQPQHF
D: TRBD1; size: once; V: TRBV15; J: TRBJ1-1; DNA: TGTGCTTGGACAGGGAACACTGAAGCTTTCTTT; CDR3: CAWTGNTEAFF
D: TRBD1; size: many; V: TRBV6-6; J: TRBJ2-7; DNA: TGTGCCAGCACCAAACCGGACAGGGGCTACGAGCAGTACTTC; CDR3: CASTKPDRGYEQYF
D: TRBD2; size: many; V: TRBV13; J: TRBJ2-5; DNA: TGTGCCAGCAGCCCTAGCGGGAGTCAGGAGACCCAGTACTTC; CDR3: CASSPSGSQETQYF
D: -; size: -; V: TRBV7-8; J: TRBJ2-5; DNA: TGTGCCAGCAGCTTAGCGCGTGCTAGTTCGGAGACCCAGTACTTC; CDR3: CASSLARASSETQYF
D: TRBD1; size: many; V: TRBV2; J: TRBJ2-7; DNA: TGTGCCAGCATACGAGGGGGCCAGGGGATGGACGAGCAGTACTTC; CDR3: CASIRGGQGMDEQYF
D: -; size: many; V: TRBV5-1; J: TRBJ1-6; DNA: TGCGCCAGCAGCCCAAACGACAGATTTAATTCACCCCTCCACTTT; CDR3: CASSPNDRFNSPLHF
D: TRBD1; size: -; V: TRBV20-1; J: TRBJ2-7; DNA: TGCAGTGCTAGCTTCGGGACAGGAGCCTACGAGCAGTACTTC; CDR3: CSASFGTGAYEQYF
D: -; size: -; V: TRBV7-8; J: TRBJ1-5; DNA: TGTGCCAGCAGCTTAGGGCTCAGGGGTCGAGATCAGCCCCAGCATTTT; CDR3: CASSLGLRGRDQPQHF
D: TRBD2; size: many; V: TRBV2; J: TRBJ2-7; DNA: TGTGCCAGCAGAAAAACTAGCGGAGCCTTCTACGAGCAGTACTTC; CDR3: CASRKTSGAFYEQYF
D: TRBD1; size: -; V: TRBV13; J: TRBJ2-2; DNA: TGTGCCAGCAGCAACAGGGGTACCGGGGAGCTGTTTTTT; CDR3: CASSNRGTGELFF
D: -; size: -; V: TRBV5-4; J: TRBJ2-1; DNA: TGTGCCAGCAGCTGGAGGGGCTCCTACAATGAGCAGTTCTTC; CDR3: CASSWRGSYNEQFF
D: TRBD1; size: -; V: TRBV2; J: TRBJ2-5; DNA: TGTGCCAGCAGTGACGACAGGGCACAAGAGACCCAGTACTTC; CDR3: CASSDDRAQETQYF
D: -; size: few; V: TRBV6-5; J: TRBJ2-2; DNA: TGTGCCAGCAGTGACCCGATCGCGAACACCGGGGAGCTGTTTTTT; CDR3: CASSDPIANTGELFF
D: TRBD1; size: few; V: TRBV4-3; J: TRBJ1-6; DNA: TGCGCCAGCAGCTATAAACTCTCCAGGGGGGGCTTCTCACCCCTCCACTTT; CDR3: CASSYKLSRGGFSPLHF
D: -; size: few; V: TRBV6-5; J: TRBJ1-5; DNA: TGTGCCAGCAGTTACCTGGACACTTATAGCAATCAGCCCCAGCATTTT; CDR3: CASSYLDTYSNQPQHF
D: -; size: many; V: TRBV20-1; J: TRBJ1-1; DNA: TGCAGTGCTGGCCACACAGGACTTGGTGCTGAAGCTTTCTTT; CDR3: CSAGHTGLGAEAFF
D: TRBD2; size: many; V: TRBV12-3/TRBV12-4; J: TRBJ2-5; DNA: TGTGCCAGCCTCCCGGGAGGTCAGCAAGAGACCCAGTACTTC; CDR3: CASLPGGQQETQYF
D: TRBD1; size: -; V: TRBV11-3; J: TRBJ2-7; DNA: TGTGCCAGCAGCGAAACCGGGACAGGGACCTACGAGCAGTACTTC; CDR3: CASSETGTGTYEQYF
D: -; size: -; V: TRBV5-1; J: TRBJ2-7; DNA: TGCGCCAGCAGCTTGGTTGGCCGGTCGGGCGAGCAGTACTTC; CDR3: CASSLVGRSGEQYF
D: TRBD2; size: -; V: TRBV2; J: TRBJ2-7; DNA: TGTGCCAGGGGCGGGGGACTAGCTGGCCACGAGCAGTACTTC; CDR3: CARGGGLAGHEQYF
D: -; size: many; V: TRBV6-1; J: TRBJ1-1; DNA: TGTGCCAGCAGTGATCTTACTACTGAAGCTTTCTTT; CDR3: CASSDLTTEAFF
D: -; size: many; V: TRBV7-9; J: TRBJ1-6; DNA: TGTGCCAGCAGCTTAGGCTCACCCCTCCACTTT; CDR3: CASSLGSPLHF
D: -; size: -; V: TRBV7-6; J: TRBJ2-5; DNA: TGTGCCAGCAACGAGCAAAAAGATTCGGGGCACCAAGAGACCCAGTACTTC; CDR3: CASNEQKDSGHQETQYF
D: TRBD1; size: once; V: TRBV6-1; J: TRBJ1-6; DNA: TGTGCCAGCGGTGTAAACAGGGGCGGGTATAATTCACCCCTCCACTTT; CDR3: CASGVNRGGYNSPLHF
D: TRBD1; size: many; V: TRBV9; J: TRBJ2-6; DNA: TGTGCCAGCAGTCGGACAGGATTTCCCTCTGGGGCCAACGTCCTGACTTTC; CDR3: CASSRTGFPSGANVLTF
D: TRBD1; size: -; V: TRBV7-3; J: TRBJ2-5; DNA: TGTGCCAGCAGCTCCTTGGGGACAGCCTCGGAGACCCAGTACTTC; CDR3: CASSSLGTASETQYF
D: TRBD1; size: many; V: TRBV20-1; J: TRBJ1-5; DNA: TGCAAGAGGGACAGGGGATGTCAGCCCCAGCATTTT; CDR3: CKRDRGCQPQHF
D: -; size: -; V: TRBV9; J: TRBJ2-2; DNA: TGTGCCAGCAGCCAAGATTTCGCAGGGGAGCTGTTTTTT; CDR3: CASSQDFAGELFF
D: -; size: -; V: TRBV7-9; J: TRBJ1-6; DNA: TGTGCCAGCAGCTTACGACAGCAAGAATCACCCCTCCACTTT; CDR3: CASSLRQQESPLHF
D: TRBD1; size: -; V: TRBV29-1; J: TRBJ2-3; DNA: TGCAGCGTTGAGGGACAGTTTAGCACAGATACGCAGTATTTT; CDR3: CSVEGQFSTDTQYF
D: TRBD1; size: -; V: TRBV20-1; J: TRBJ2-2; DNA: TGCAGTGCTAGTATCGGGACAGACACCGGGGAGCTGTTTTTT; CDR3: CSASIGTDTGELFF
D: -; size: -; V: TRBV20-1; J: TRBJ1-3; DNA: TGCAGTGCCAGAGATACCACGGACCTCCTTAACACCGTATATTTT; CDR3: CSARDTTDLLNTVYF
D: -; size: -; V: TRBV2; J: TRBJ2-7; DNA: TGTGCCACCTCCACAGGGAGGCCGAACGAGCAGTACTTC; CDR3: CATSTGRPNEQYF
D: -; size: -; V: TRBV14; J: TRBJ2-7; DNA: TGTGCCAGCAGCCAAGGAGGTAGACTTCTCGACGAGCAGTACTTC; CDR3: CASSQGGRLLDEQYF
D: -; size: -; V: TRBV2; J: TRBJ2-1; DNA: TGTGCCAGCGAAGGGGAAGGTCATGAGCAGTTCTTC; CDR3: CASEGEGHEQFF
D: -; size: -; V: TRBV15; J: TRBJ1-2; DNA: TGTGCCACCAGCAGCGTAGAAGGGGAGGCGGGGACGCCAGGAAACTATGGCTACACCTTC; CDR3: CATSSVEGEAGTPGNYGYTF
D: -; size: -; V: TRBV9; J: TRBJ1-6; DNA: TGTGCCAGCAGCGCGGACAGCTCCTATAATTCACCCCTCCACTTT; CDR3: CASSADSSYNSPLHF
D: TRBD1; size: many; V: TRBV2; J: TRBJ1-4; DNA: TGTGCCAACAGGGGGACGAATGAAAAACTGTTTTTT; CDR3: CANRGTNEKLFF
D: TRBD1; size: -; V: TRBV20-1; J: TRBJ2-7; DNA: TGCAGTGCGCCGGGACAGGGCTACGGGGAGCAGTACTTC; CDR3: CSAPGQGYGEQYF
D: -; size: many; V: TRBV6-5; J: TRBJ2-5; DNA: TGTGCCAGCAGTTACTTCTCAGGGGAAGAGACCCAGTACTTC; CDR3: CASSYFSGEETQYF
D: TRBD1; size: -; V: TRBV14; J: TRBJ1-2; DNA: TGTGCCAGCAGCCTTGGGACAGGGGACTATGGCTACACCTTC; CDR3: CASSLGTGDYGYTF